This T cell receptor beta chain was found in a study of CD8 T cells in Susac syndrome. The RNA input was about 0.45 to 1 ug, and it was reverse transcribed with random hexamers. One entry per CDR3 protein, called by TCRdb with MiXCR from the immunoSEQ multiplex PCR reads. The sample lists about 300,000 distinct CDR3 sequences, over 75% occurring once. Looked up from germline, CDR1 is MNHEY and CDR2 is SVGAGI. With 5 bases removed from V and 6 bases from J, the gap between germline ends came to 13 bases. The CDR3 has 14 amino acids. This sequence joins TRBV6-5 and TRBJ2-2, with unresolved D. This clonotype was sampled from a human donor with multiple sclerosis. Sequenced sample: CD8+ T cells from PBMCs. This CDR3 is CASSPWMGAGELFF. In nucleotides, the CDR3 is TGTGCCAGCAGTCCCTGGATGGGTGCCGGGGAGCTGTTTTTT.